This T cell receptor beta chain comes out of a study of blood T cell repertoires in COVID-19. Overall study context: Collection of acute and convalescent COVID-19 samples took place in the United States, Italy and Spain. The analysed material was cDNA or gDNA that came from T cells, B-cell-depleted T cells, or PBMCs.

The CDR3 contains 15 residues. V gave up 5 bases and J gave up 5 bases; unmatched junction bases: 8. Germline assignment: CDR1 SGHRS and CDR2 YFSETQ. Methods used by the authors: Counts of nucleated cells, estimated from reference gene primer amplification, were obtained. Method: immunoSEQ multiplex PCR; TCRdb's copy keeps in-frame clones and lacks some. Clone size and the V and J calls come from that table; the DNA yielded D and trimming. The data contain 100,000 to 150,000 clones, approximately 88% of them singletons. Sequenced material: peripheral blood. V usage is TRBV5-1 and J usage is TRBJ2-1, with 9 nucleotides matching TRBD2. The receptor was derived from a man between 50 and 59 years old with acute or convalescent COVID-19. This CDR3 is CASSYLAGSNNEQFF. For the CDR3, the DNA is TGCGCCAGCAGTTACCTAGCGGGGAGTAACAATGAGCAGTTCTTC.